This T cell receptor (beta chain) was captured by sequencing in a study of blood T cell repertoires in COVID-19. About the research overall: Italy, Spain and the United States were the sources of the convalescent and acute COVID-19 samples. In each case, the material was cDNA or gDNA derived from T cells, B-cell-depleted T cells, or PBMCs.

Original methodology: Estimation of nucleated cell counts was performed using reference gene primer amplification. The method was immunoSEQ multiplex PCR; TCRdb's version includes in-frame clones alone and lacks a portion of them. The DNA gave D and trimming, while V, J and clone size come from that table. This sample has about 80,000 clones, with 80% found just once. The receptor's source is a woman aged 40 to 50 with active or convalescent COVID-19. The sequencing input was peripheral blood.

The DNA of the CDR3 is TGCGCCAGCAGCCAAGGAGAAGTCGCCGGGGGAAACACCATATATTTT. Translation gives CASSQGEVAGGNTIYF. This rearrangement joins TRBV4-3 to TRBJ1-3; D is ambiguous. The CDR3 extends over 16 amino acids. Germline V CDR1 and CDR2: LGHNA, YSLEER. V lost 1 base and J lost 4, with 14 bases in between.